Sequencing of this T cell receptor (beta chain) was carried out in a study of cytomegalovirus exposure and HLA in healthy donors. With 60 Vbeta and 13 Jbeta primers, the PCR was carried out. The data were produced by immunoSEQ multiplex PCR, yet TCRdb's version contains in-frame clones alone and is incomplete. The table for this sample gives 45,000 to 55,000 clones. Specimen: PBMCs. The source is a man aged 40-50 years in good health and CMV-seropositive.

CDR3 in amino acids: CAWRQGKANEKLFF. Written as DNA, the CDR3 is TGTGCCTGGAGACAGGGGAAGGCTAATGAAAAACTGTTTTTT. This chain links TRBV30 with TRBJ1-4; 7 bases align to TRBD1. The CDR3 length is 14 residues. Losses at the gene ends were 3 bases for V and 3 bases for J; bases not matched to a gene: 4. CDR1 is GTSNPN, CDR2 SVGIG, per germline (reference sequence).